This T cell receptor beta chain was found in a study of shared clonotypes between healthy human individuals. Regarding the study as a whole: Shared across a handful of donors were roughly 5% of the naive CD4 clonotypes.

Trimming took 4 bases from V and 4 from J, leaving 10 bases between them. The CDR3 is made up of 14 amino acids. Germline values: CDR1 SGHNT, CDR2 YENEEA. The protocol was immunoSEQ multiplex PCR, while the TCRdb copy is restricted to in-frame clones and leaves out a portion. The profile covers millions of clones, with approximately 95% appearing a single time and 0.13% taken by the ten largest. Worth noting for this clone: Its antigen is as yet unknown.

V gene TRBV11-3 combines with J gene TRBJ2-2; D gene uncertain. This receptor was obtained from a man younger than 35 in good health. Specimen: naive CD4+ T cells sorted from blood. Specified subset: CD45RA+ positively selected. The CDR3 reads CASSSQTSTGELFF. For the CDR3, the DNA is TGTGCCAGCAGCTCCCAGACAAGCACCGGGGAGCTGTTTTTT. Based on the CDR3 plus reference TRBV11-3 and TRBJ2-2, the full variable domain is EAGVVQSPRYKIIEKKQPVAFWCNPISGHNTLYWYLQNLGQGPELLIRYENEEAVDDSQLPKDRFSAERLKGVDSTLKIQPAELGDSAVYLCASSSQTSTGELFFGEGSRLTVL.